This TCR beta chain was found in a study of T cell responses to AZD1222 COVID-19 vaccine. Germline CDR1 and CDR2: DFQATT and SNEGSKA (reference sequence). This CDR3 spans 16 amino acids. Trimming took 5 bases from V and 0 from J, leaving 14 bases between them. Using immunoSEQ multiplex PCR, the repertoire was profiled, and TCRdb retains in-frame clones only, with some absent. The table has about 68,000 clones, about 80% seen once; the top ten hold roughly 12%. The chain recombines TRBV20-1 with TRBJ1-6; D ambiguous. This clonotype was obtained from an adult in good health. The source was peripheral blood, collected on day 0 of AZD1222 vaccination. Here the CDR3 reads CSAGDGDSSYNSPLHF. CDR3 DNA sequence: TGCAGTGCTGGTGACGGAGATAGCTCCTATAATTCACCCCTCCACTTT.